These 22 T cell receptor beta chains originate from one sample sequenced in a study of blood T cell repertoires in COVID-19. Generated by immunoSEQ multiplex PCR, the TCRdb table keeps only in-frame clones and is missing some. Of roughly 280,000 clones in the sample, roughly 90% were seen once. What was sequenced was PBMCs or T cells enriched from blood (not recorded which). All receptors come from a woman aged 50 to 60 who had recovered from COVID-19.

This clone came up once. The rearrangement joins TRBV10-1 to TRBJ1-5; TRBD1 might be the D (6 bases). Germline V gene data show CDR1 as WNHNN and CDR2 as SYGVQD (reference sequence). There are 14 residues in the CDR3. The V end was cut by 4 bases, the J end by 4 bases, with 11 bases between. The CDR3 DNA sequence: TGCGCCAGCAGTGCGACAGGCCTGAATCAGCCCCAGCATTTT. Its protein product is CASSATGLNQPQHF.

In this sample, this clone turned up a few times. This rearrangement joins TRBV7-3 to TRBJ1-1; 8 bases fit TRBD1. CDR3 size: 16 residues. The junction had 8 bases not matched to a gene; V was cut back by 0 bases and J by 5 bases. Germline assignment: CDR1 SGHTA and CDR2 FQGTGA. The CDR3 bases are TGTGCCAGCAGCTTAACCCCAACCACAGGGGGAACTGAAGCTTTCTTT. This translates into CASSLTPTTGGTEAFF.

The V call is TRBV12-3 or TRBV12-4, the J call TRBJ2-7, with 12 nucleotides matching TRBD2. The junction had 7 bases not matched to a gene; V was cut back by 9 bases and J by 7 bases. The CDR3 has 13 amino acids. CDR3 loop: CASRLAGVREQYF. The CDR3 DNA reads TGTGCCAGTCGACTAGCGGGAGTAAGGGAGCAGTACTTC.

The chain joins TRBV3-1 (or the pseudogene TRBV3-2) to TRBJ2-7; D might be TRBD2 (6 bases). Trimming pared 0 bases from V and 0 bases from J, leaving 12 bases between. There are 16 residues in the CDR3. The germline CDR1 and CDR2 sequences are LGHDT and YNNKEL (reference sequence). The CDR3 spells CASSQETRASSYEQYF. DNA for the CDR3: TGTGCCAGCAGCCAAGAGACTAGGGCAAGCTCCTACGAGCAGTACTTC.

This clone came up once. The V and J genes are TRBV9 and TRBJ2-2, with 8 bases that match TRBD1. Germline CDR1 is SGDLS and CDR2 is YYNGEE. This CDR3 comprises 16 residues. Trimming took 3 bases from V and 1 from J; bases not matched to a gene: 5. The CDR3, as DNA: TGTGCCAGCAGCGCCCTGGACAGGGTGAACACCGGGGAGCTGTTTTTT. This sequence encodes CASSALDRVNTGELFF.

The sample holds one count of this clone. The gene calls are TRBV11-2 and TRBJ1-1, with D tentatively TRBD1 (6 bases). V lost 5 bases and J lost 11, with 24 bases in between. Germline-derived CDR1 and CDR2 are SGHAT and FQNNGV. The CDR3 runs to 15 residues. CDR3 coding DNA: TGTGCCAGCAGCCGATCTCAGAATCGACAGGCCGGGGCTTTCTTT. Amino acids: CASSRSQNRQAGAFF.

V and J are TRBV7-2 and TRBJ2-7; 8 bases are shared with TRBD1. This CDR3 contains 14 residues. Trimming removed 1 base from V and 6 bases from J; junction bases left unmatched: 5. Germline V gene sequence: CDR1 SGHTA, CDR2 FQGNSA. The chain's CDR3 is CASSLGQGLGEQYF. In DNA form, the CDR3 reads TGTGCCAGCAGCTTAGGACAGGGGTTAGGCGAGCAGTACTTC.

The J gene is TRBJ2-1, the V gene TRBV9; possible D gene TRBD1, 6 bases. Germline V gene lookup returns CDR1 SGDLS and CDR2 YYNGEE. The CDR3 spans 14 residues. V lost 4 bases to trimming and J lost 6 bases, with 14 bases between them. This CDR3 is CASSPPGTTNEQFF. CDR3 nucleotides: TGTGCCAGCAGCCCTCCCGGGACAACCAATGAGCAGTTCTTC.

About this clone: Other DNA sequences in the same sample also yield this CDR3. The V gene is TRBV7-9, the J gene TRBJ2-3; possible D gene TRBD1, 5 bases. This CDR3 contains 14 residues. Germline values: CDR1 SEHNR, CDR2 FQNEAQ (reference sequence). The V and J ends lost 3 bases and 0 bases respectively, with 7 bases between them. The CDR3 sequence is CASSFDSSTDTQYF. The DNA of the CDR3 is TGTGCCAGCAGCTTTGACAGCAGCACAGATACGCAGTATTTT.

In this sample, this clone turned up a few times. The chain joins TRBV10-3 to TRBJ1-1; 8 nucleotides align to TRBD1. This CDR3 is built from 16 residues. V gave up 2 bases and J gave up 1 base; unmatched junction bases: 6. Germline V gene sequence: CDR1 ENHRY, CDR2 SYGVKD. The CDR3 DNA follows: TGTGCCATCAGTGAGAGGACAGGGATGGGGAACACTGAAGCTTTCTTT. This codes for CAISERTGMGNTEAFF.

This chain uses TRBV29-1 with TRBJ1-4, with TRBD1 as a possible D gene (6 bases). This CDR3 comprises 13 residues. Looked up from germline, CDR1 is SQVTM and CDR2 is ANQGSEA. V lost 7 bases and J 6 bases, leaving 15 bases between the germline ends. The DNA for the CDR3 is TGCAGCGGAAATCAGGGGACGGATGAAAAACTGTTTTTT. It specifies CSGNQGTDEKLFF.

This sequence joins TRBV5-4 and TRBJ1-2; possibly TRBD1 for D (5 bases). V shed 0 bases and J shed 7 bases, with 10 bases lying between them. The V gene's germline CDR1 is SGHNT and CDR2 YYREEE (reference sequence). This CDR3 spans 13 amino acids. CDR3 in DNA: TGTGCCAGCAGCTTGGGCAGGGAGGGTGGCTACACCTTC. Residues: CASSLGREGGYTF.

CDR3 nucleotides: TGTGCCAGCAGGTGGACTAGCGCAGATACGCAGTATTTT. Translation: CASRWTSADTQYF. The V gene is TRBV28, the J gene TRBJ2-3, with 9 bases lining up with TRBD2. V shed 6 bases and J 4 bases; nucleotides not matched to a gene: 2. The CDR3 totals 13 residues. Per the germline V gene, CDR1 is MDHEN and CDR2 is SYDVKM.

Only one count was recorded for this clone. The chain uses TRBV7-2 and TRBJ1-2; 11 positions agree with TRBD1. CDR1 SGHTA and CDR2 FQGNSA come from the germline V gene. CDR3 size: 16 residues. Losses at the gene ends were 4 bases for V and 7 bases for J; bases not matched to a gene: 11. CDR3 bases: TGTGCCAGCAGCTCGTATACCGGACAGGGGGCTCGTGGCTACACCTTC. The encoded protein is CASSSYTGQGARGYTF.

This chain links TRBV5-1 with TRBJ1-4; tentative D call: TRBD1 (5 bases). There are 14 residues in the CDR3. Germline-derived CDR1 and CDR2 are SGHRS and YFSETQ. V dropped 6 bases and J dropped 8 bases, with 17 bases sitting between them. CDR3 DNA sequence: TGCGCCAGCACTCTGCGGGACCTCCGGGAAAAACTGTTTTTT. It specifies CASTLRDLREKLFF.

This rearrangement joins TRBV15 to TRBJ1-1; 7 bases are a match to TRBD1. J lost 1 base, V lost 0 bases, and 5 bases had no gene match. The length of the CDR3 is 16 residues. Germline assignment: CDR1 LNHNV and CDR2 YYDKDF (reference sequence). CDR3 nucleotide sequence: TGTGCCACCAGCAGAGATTTGAACAGGGGGAACACTGAAGCTTTCTTT. Translated: CATSRDLNRGNTEAFF.

V gene TRBV19 combines with J gene TRBJ2-7, with D possibly being TRBD1 (6 bases). The CDR3 is 14 amino acids. With 5 bases removed from V and 4 bases from J, the gap between germline ends came to 15 bases. CDR1 is LNHDA, CDR2 SQIVND, per germline (reference sequence). CDR3 residues: CASSPGHHGYEQYF. The CDR3 DNA reads TGTGCCAGTAGTCCGGGACACCATGGGTACGAGCAGTACTTC. Using reference TRBV19 and TRBJ2-7 for the parts outside the CDR3, the full variable domain is DGGITQSPKYLFRKEGQNVTLSCEQNLNHDAMYWYRQDPGQGLRLIYYSQIVNDFQKGDIAEGYSVSREKKESFPLTVTSAQKNPTAFYLCASSPGHHGYEQYFGPGTRLTVT.

The rearrangement joins TRBV4-1 to TRBJ2-1; 15 bases align to TRBD2. There are 20 residues in the CDR3. Trimming removed 2 bases from V and 8 bases from J; junction bases left unmatched: 16. CDR1 and CDR2 (germline): MGHRA, YSYEKL. CDR3 in amino acids: CASSQLNLGLAGGPGDEQFF. The DNA of the CDR3 is TGCGCCAGCAGCCAACTTAATCTCGGACTAGCGGGAGGGCCCGGGGATGAGCAGTTCTTC.

The V and J genes are TRBV5-4 and TRBJ1-2; 10 positions agree with TRBD1. Germline CDR1 is SGHNT and CDR2 is YYREEE (reference sequence). Trimming at V came to 0 bases and at J to 4 bases, leaving 6 bases not matched to a gene. The CDR3 covers 16 residues. The CDR3 spells CASSLAGTGDLYGYTF. The CDR3 nucleotides are TGTGCCAGCAGCTTGGCCGGGACAGGGGATCTCTATGGCTACACCTTC.

This chain links TRBV6-5 with TRBJ1-2, with unresolved D. The CDR3 consists of 13 residues. V shed 5 bases and J shed 6 bases, with 13 bases lying between them. Germline CDR1 and CDR2: MNHEY and SVGAGI. CDR3 residues: CASSLAGNHGYTF. The CDR3 region has the DNA TGTGCCAGCAGTCTAGCCGGGAATCATGGCTACACCTTC.

The gene calls are TRBV28 and TRBJ2-7; D may be TRBD2 (6 bases). V was cut by 3 bases and J by 3 bases, with 15 bases left in between. The CDR3 has 15 residues. Germline CDR1 reads MDHEN; CDR2 reads SYDVKM. CDR3 bases: TGTGCCAGCAGTTTGGATACCTTGGGGGGCTACGAGCAGTACTTC. Translated: CASSLDTLGGYEQYF. The full variable domain, its missing parts supplied by reference TRBV28 and TRBJ2-7, is DVKVTQSSRYLVKRTGEKVFLECVQDMDHENMFWYRQDPGLGLRLIYFSYDVKMKEKGDIPEGYSVSREKKERFSLILESASTNQTSMYLCASSLDTLGGYEQYFGPGTRLTVT.

This sequence joins TRBV7-2 and TRBJ2-7; 7 nucleotides line up with TRBD1. Germline V gene data show CDR1 as SGHTA and CDR2 as FQGNSA. The trim removed 6 bases at V and 2 bases at J, leaving 10 bases unmatched. The CDR3 is made up of 15 amino acids. The chain's CDR3 is CASRESGTATYEQYF. The CDR3 region has the DNA TGTGCCAGCAGAGAGTCCGGGACAGCCACCTACGAGCAGTACTTC.